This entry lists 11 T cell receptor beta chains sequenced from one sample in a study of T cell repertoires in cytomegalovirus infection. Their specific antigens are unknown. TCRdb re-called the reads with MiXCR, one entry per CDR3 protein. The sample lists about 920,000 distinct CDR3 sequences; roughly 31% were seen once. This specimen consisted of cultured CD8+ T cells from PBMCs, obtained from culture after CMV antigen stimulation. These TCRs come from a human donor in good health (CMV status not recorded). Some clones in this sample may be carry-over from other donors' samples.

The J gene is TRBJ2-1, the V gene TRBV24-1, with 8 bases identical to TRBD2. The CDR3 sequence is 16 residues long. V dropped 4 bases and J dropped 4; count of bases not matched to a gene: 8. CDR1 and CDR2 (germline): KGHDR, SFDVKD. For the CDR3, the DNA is TGTGCCACCAGTGACAATCACGGGGGGGATTACAATGAGCAGTTCTTC. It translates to CATSDNHGGDYNEQFF.

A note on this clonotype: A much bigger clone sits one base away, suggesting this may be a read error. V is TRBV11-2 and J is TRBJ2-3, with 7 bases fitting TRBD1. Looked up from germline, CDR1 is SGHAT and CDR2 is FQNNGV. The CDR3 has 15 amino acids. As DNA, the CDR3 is TGTGCCAGCAGCTTAAACAGGGGTCGCACATATACGCAGTATTTT. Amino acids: CASSLNRGRTYTQYF.

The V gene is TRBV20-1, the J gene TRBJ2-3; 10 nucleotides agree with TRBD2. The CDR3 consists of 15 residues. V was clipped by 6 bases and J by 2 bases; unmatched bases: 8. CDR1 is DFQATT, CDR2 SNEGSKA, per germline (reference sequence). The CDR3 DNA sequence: TGCAGTGCCACGGAACTAGCGGGGAACACAGATACGCAGTATTTT. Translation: CSATELAGNTDTQYF.

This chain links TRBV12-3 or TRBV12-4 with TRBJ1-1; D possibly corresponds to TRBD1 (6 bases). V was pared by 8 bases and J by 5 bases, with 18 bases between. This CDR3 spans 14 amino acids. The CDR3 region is CASSEGGVWTEAFF. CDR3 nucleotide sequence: TGTGCCAGCTCCGAAGGGGGGGTGTGGACTGAAGCTTTCTTT.

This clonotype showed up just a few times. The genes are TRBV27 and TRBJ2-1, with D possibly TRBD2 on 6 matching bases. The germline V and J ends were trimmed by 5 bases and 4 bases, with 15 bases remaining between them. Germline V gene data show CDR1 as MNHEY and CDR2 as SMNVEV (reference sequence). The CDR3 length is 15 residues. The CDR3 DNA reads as TGTGCCAGCAGTCGACCTAGCGAGGGATACAATGAGCAGTTCTTC. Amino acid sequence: CASSRPSEGYNEQFF.

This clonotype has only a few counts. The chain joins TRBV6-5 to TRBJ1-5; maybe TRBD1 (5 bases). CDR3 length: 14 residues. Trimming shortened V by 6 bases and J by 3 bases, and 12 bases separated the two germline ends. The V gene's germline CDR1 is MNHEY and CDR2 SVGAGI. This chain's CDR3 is CASRSWGDNQPQHF. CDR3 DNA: TGTGCCAGCAGGTCTTGGGGGGACAATCAGCCCCAGCATTTT.

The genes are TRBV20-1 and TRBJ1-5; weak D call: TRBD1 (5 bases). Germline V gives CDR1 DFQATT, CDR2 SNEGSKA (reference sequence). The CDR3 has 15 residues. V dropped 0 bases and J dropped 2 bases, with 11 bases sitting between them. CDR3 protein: CSAREGVGGNQPQHF. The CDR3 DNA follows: TGCAGTGCTAGAGAGGGGGTTGGCGGCAATCAGCCCCAGCATTTT.

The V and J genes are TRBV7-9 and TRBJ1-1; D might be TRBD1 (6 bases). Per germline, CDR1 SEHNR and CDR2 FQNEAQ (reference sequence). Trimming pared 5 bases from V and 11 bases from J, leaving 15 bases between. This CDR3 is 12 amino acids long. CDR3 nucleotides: TGTGCCAGCAGCGATACAGGGTGGGGGGCTTTCTTT. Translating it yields CASSDTGWGAFF.

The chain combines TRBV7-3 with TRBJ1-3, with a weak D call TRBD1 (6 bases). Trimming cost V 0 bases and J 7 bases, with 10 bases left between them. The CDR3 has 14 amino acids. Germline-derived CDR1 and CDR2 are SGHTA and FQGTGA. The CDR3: CASSLTRGGNTIYF. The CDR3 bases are TGTGCCAGCAGCTTAACGCGGGGGGGCAACACCATATATTTT.

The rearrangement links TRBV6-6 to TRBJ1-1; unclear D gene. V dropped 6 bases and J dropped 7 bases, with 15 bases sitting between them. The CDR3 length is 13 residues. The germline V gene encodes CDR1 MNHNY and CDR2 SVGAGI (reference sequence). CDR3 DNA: TGTGCCAGCAGCTCCCGTGGGCTCGGTGAAGCTTTCTTT. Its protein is CASSSRGLGEAFF.

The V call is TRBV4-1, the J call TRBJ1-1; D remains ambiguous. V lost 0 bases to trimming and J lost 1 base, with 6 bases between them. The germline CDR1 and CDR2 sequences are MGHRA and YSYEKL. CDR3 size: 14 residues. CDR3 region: CASSQEMTNTEAFF. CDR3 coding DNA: TGCGCCAGCAGCCAAGAAATGACGAACACTGAAGCTTTCTTT.